Listed below are T cell receptor beta chains from one sample, sequenced in a study of CD8+CD57+ T cells in acquired aplastic anemia. Via MiXCR, TCRdb re-called the reads, giving one row per CDR3 protein. Found here are 190,000 or so distinct CDR3 sequences, 61% of them singletons; the top ten hold 25% to 30%. The source material was sorted CD4+, CD8+, or CD8+CD57+ T cells (not recorded which) from PBMCs. These receptors were obtained from a human donor in good health. Each CDR3 is given with its conserved first and last residue. The D gene is left open where the match is weak. Clone size is shown for a subset of rows, as once, few, many or a class of expanded clone.

TRBJ2-7 15 TRBV2 - - CASILDAGRVSEQYF TGTGCCAGCATTTTAGACGCGGGAAGGGTTTCCGAGCAGTACTTC
TRBJ1-1 14 TRBV14 - - CASSQVGLNTEAFF TGTGCCAGCAGCCAAGTGGGCTTGAACACTGAAGCTTTCTTT
TRBJ2-3 19 TRBV24-1 many TRBD2 CATSDRWLDSGSGADTQYF TGTGCCACCAGTGATCGGTGGTTGGATAGCGGGAGTGGTGCAGATACGCAGTATTTT
TRBJ2-7 15 TRBV19 - TRBD1 CASSLRDRGAYEQYF TGTGCCAGCAGCCTTCGGGACAGGGGAGCCTACGAGCAGTACTTC
TRBJ1-4 13 TRBV7-2 - - CASSFQGNEKLFF TGTGCCAGCAGCTTCCAGGGGAATGAAAAACTGTTTTTT
TRBJ2-3 16 TRBV2 many TRBD2 CASSEGSGGAVDTQYF TGTGCCAGCAGTGAAGGAAGCGGGGGGGCTGTAGATACGCAGTATTTT
TRBJ2-7 14 TRBV2 once TRBD1 CASSGDRGLYEQYF TGTGCCAGCAGTGGGGACAGGGGGCTCTACGAGCAGTACTTC
TRBJ2-5 12 TRBV2 - - CASSPFVETQYF TGTGCCAGCAGCCCTTTCGTGGAGACCCAGTACTTC
TRBJ2-3 14 TRBV5-1 once TRBD2 CASSWEGRTDTQYF TGCGCCAGCAGCTGGGAGGGCCGCACAGATACGCAGTATTTT
TRBJ1-1 14 TRBV9 - - CASSVAWGLSPAFF TGTGCCAGCAGCGTAGCCTGGGGTCTCAGCCCGGCTTTCTTT
TRBJ1-3 15 TRBV10-3 - - CAISTGRLSGNTIYF TGTGCCATCAGCACCGGACGGCTCTCTGGAAACACCATATATTTT
TRBJ2-1 15 TRBV7-3 - - CASRASSLGRNEQFF TGTGCCAGCCGTGCCAGCAGTCTTGGCCGAAATGAGCAGTTCTTC
TRBJ2-1 13 TRBV2 - - CASKRPAYNEQFF TGTGCCAGCAAGAGACCCGCCTACAATGAGCAGTTCTTC
TRBJ2-3 17 TRBV24-1 - TRBD2 CATRGGGLASAADTQYF TGTGCCACCAGGGGAGGGGGACTAGCTTCGGCGGCAGATACGCAGTATTTT
TRBJ2-5 17 TRBV29-1 - TRBD1 CSVVVTPGQGLWETQYF TGCAGCGTTGTTGTGACACCGGGACAGGGACTGTGGGAGACCCAGTACTTC
TRBJ1-6 16 TRBV7-2 many TRBD1 CASSLGTGQVNSPLHF TGTGCCAGCAGCTTGGGGACCGGACAGGTGAATTCACCCCTCCACTTT
TRBJ2-5 14 TRBV20-1 - TRBD2 CSAAGLAGSETQYF TGCAGTGCGGCGGGACTAGCGGGATCCGAGACCCAGTACTTC
TRBJ1-6 14 TRBV6-1 - TRBD1 CASSSTGAPSPLHF TGTGCCAGCAGTTCGACAGGGGCCCCTTCACCCCTCCACTTT
TRBJ2-1 14 TRBV9 many TRBD1 CASTTGTGRNEQFF TGTGCCAGCACCACAGGGACAGGGAGGAATGAGCAGTTCTTC
TRBJ2-1 15 TRBV30 - TRBD2 CAWSVSAGAYNEQFF TGTGCCTGGAGTGTATCAGCGGGAGCTTACAATGAGCAGTTCTTC
TRBJ2-7 15 TRBV7-2 few TRBD2 CASSLGAGVAYEQYF TGTGCCAGCAGCTTAGGGGCGGGAGTGGCCTACGAGCAGTACTTC
TRBJ2-2 16 TRBV24-1 - - CATSDLRAENTGELFF TGTGCCACCAGTGATTTACGGGCGGAGAACACCGGGGAGCTGTTTTTT
TRBJ1-1 14 TRBV10-3 - - CAIGIREGRSEAFF TGTGCCATCGGGATTCGGGAGGGTCGGAGTGAAGCTTTCTTT
TRBJ2-7 12 TRBV5-4 - - CASSLTTWEQYF TGTGCCAGCAGCTTAACGACTTGGGAGCAGTACTTC
TRBJ2-1 15 TRBV9 - TRBD2 CASSVEGLAGGEQFF TGTGCCAGCAGCGTAGAAGGGTTGGCGGGGGGTGAGCAGTTCTTC
TRBJ2-7 13 TRBV5-6 - - CASTSRDGLGQYF TGTGCCAGCACCTCCAGAGACGGTCTAGGGCAGTACTTC
TRBJ2-3 18 TRBV15 - - CATSRELGGRGSTDTQYF TGTGCCACCAGCAGAGAGCTAGGGGGAAGGGGGAGCACAGATACGCAGTATTTT
TRBJ2-1 14 TRBV2 - - CASKDTGALNEQFF TGTGCCAGCAAGGATACCGGGGCGCTGAATGAGCAGTTCTTC
TRBJ2-1 13 TRBV19 - - CASSITESHEQFF TGTGCCAGTAGTATCACAGAATCCCATGAGCAGTTCTTC
TRBJ2-7 17 TRBV10-3 - - CAISDPKPGHQAYEQYF TGTGCCATCAGTGATCCTAAACCGGGACACCAGGCCTACGAGCAGTACTTC
TRBJ2-7 13 TRBV20-1 - TRBD2 CRSLAGAPYEQYF TGCAGATCGCTAGCGGGGGCGCCATACGAGCAGTACTTC
TRBJ2-7 13 TRBV29-1 - TRBD2 CSALKREFYEQYF TGCAGCGCCTTGAAGCGGGAGTTCTACGAGCAGTACTTC
TRBJ2-5 14 TRBV7-2 - TRBD1 CASRPQGAKETQYF TGTGCCAGCAGACCACAGGGGGCAAAAGAGACCCAGTACTTC
TRBJ2-7 14 TRBV19 few TRBD2 CASSISGGKYEQYF TGTGCCAGTAGTATTAGCGGGGGGAAGTACGAGCAGTACTTC
TRBJ1-1 15 TRBV19 - - CASTTGHRLNTEAFF TGTGCCAGTACCACCGGTCATCGGCTGAACACTGAAGCTTTCTTT
TRBJ1-5 15 TRBV4-1 - TRBD1 CASSQAGGSNQPQHF TGCGCCAGCAGCCAAGCAGGGGGAAGCAATCAGCCCCAGCATTTT
TRBJ2-1 15 TRBV19 many - CASSMGDYSYNEQFF TGTGCCAGTAGTATGGGGGATTACTCCTACAATGAGCAGTTCTTC
TRBJ2-1 15 TRBV10-3 - - CAISGDRPSYNEQFF TGTGCCATCAGTGGGGATCGACCTAGTTACAATGAGCAGTTCTTC
TRBJ1-5 19 TRBV10-3 many - CAISESPIYAGYSNQPQHF TGTGCCATCAGTGAGTCGCCAATCTATGCAGGTTATAGCAATCAGCCCCAGCATTTT
TRBJ2-7 12 TRBV5-1 - - CASSLTVYEQYF TGCGCCAGCAGCTTGACAGTTTACGAGCAGTACTTC
TRBJ2-1 17 TRBV24-1 many TRBD1 CATSDLGQGKSYNEQLF TGTGCCACCAGTGATTTAGGACAGGGGAAATCCTACAATGAGCAGCTCTTC
TRBJ2-7 10 TRBV11-2 many - CASSGFEQYF TGTGCCAGCAGCGGCTTCGAGCAGTACTTC
TRBJ2-3 17 TRBV11-2 - TRBD2 CASSLGPLAGKTDTQYF TGTGCCAGCAGCTTAGGCCCTCTAGCGGGGAAGACAGATACGCAGTATTTT
TRBJ1-3 13 TRBV25-1 - - CASHPGNGNTIYF TGTGCCAGCCACCCGGGAAATGGAAACACCATATATTTT
TRBJ2-7 11 TRBV29-1 - - CRDIGSREQYF TGCAGAGATATCGGTTCGCGCGAGCAGTACTTC
TRBJ1-1 14 TRBV6-5 - - CASSDSDLNTEAFF TGTGCCAGCAGTGACAGTGACCTGAACACTGAAGCTTTCTTT
TRBJ2-7 14 TRBV9 - - CASGRAGGFNEQYF TGTGCCAGCGGGAGGGCAGGGGGCTTCAACGAGCAGTACTTC
TRBJ1-4 13 TRBV9 - - CASSANSEEKLFF TGTGCCAGCAGCGCAAATTCGGAGGAAAAACTGTTTTTT
TRBJ1-6 16 TRBV10-2 many TRBD1 CASSPGQGYYNSPLHF TGCGCCAGCAGTCCGGGACAGGGGTATTATAATTCACCCCTCCACTTT
TRBJ1-5 15 TRBV20-1 - - CSARDTYSVNQPQHF TGCAGTGCTAGAGATACATACAGTGTGAATCAGCCCCAGCATTTT
TRBJ1-1 14 TRBV4-1 - - CASSQEGLSTEAFF TGCGCCAGCAGCCAAGAAGGGCTAAGTACTGAAGCTTTCTTT
TRBJ1-2 13 TRBV7-3 - - CASSLGGGPGNTF TGTGCCAGCAGCTTGGGGGGAGGGCCTGGAAACACCTTC
TRBJ2-1 14 TRBV9 - - CASSTGTREGEQFF TGTGCCAGCAGCACCGGGACAAGGGAGGGAGAGCAGTTCTTC